This TCR beta chain was recorded in a study of vaccination and CD4 T cells after COVID-19. Study at large: Overlapping spike peptides from SARS-CoV-2, HCoV-NL63, HCoV-OC43 and HCoV-229E served to stimulate the cells.

Treatment specified: roughly ten-day PBMC culture with coronavirus spike peptide pools or control peptides (ViraFEST assay). CDR1 and CDR2 from the germline V gene are SGHTA and FQGNSA. The CDR3 is 13 residues long. The J segment lost 1 base and the V segment lost 11 bases, leaving 6 bases of the junction unmatched. Cultured CD4+ T cell DNA underwent sequencing with the Oncomine TCR Beta short-read assay. TCRdb independently ran MiXCR on the PCR reads; one entry per CDR3 protein. The sample consists of roughly 15,000 distinct CDR3 sequences, 45% of them appearing once. About this clonotype itself: The antigen is unknown.

The chain joins TRBV7-2 to TRBJ2-5; TRBD2 aligns across 8 bases. Sample: CD4+ T cells from blood, cultured in vitro, taken before SARS-CoV-2 vaccination. This receptor was obtained from a human donor who received a COVID-19 vaccine. Here the CDR3 reads CAGGRGAQETQYF. The CDR3 DNA reads TGTGCCGGGGGGCGGGGGGCCCAAGAGACCCAGTACTTC.